Given below is one TCR beta chain in context. The entry originates in a study of blood T cell repertoires in COVID-19. Overall study: The study drew acute and convalescent COVID-19 samples from the United States, Italy and Spain. Sources were T cells, B-cell-depleted T cells, or PBMCs; the material itself was cDNA or gDNA.

Per the study methods: Estimation of nucleated cell counts relied on the amplification of reference gene primers. Clones were read by immunoSEQ multiplex PCR, and TCRdb kept only the in-frame ones, dropping some. V and J calls plus clone size are reproduced from that table; the DNA served to infer D and trimming. This sample has more than 200,000 clones, with 70% to 90% found just once. The CDR3 length is 12 residues. The germline V gene encodes CDR1 WSHSY and CDR2 SAAADI. V lost 7 bases and J 3 bases, leaving 10 bases between the germline ends. Material for sequencing was peripheral blood. This chain joins TRBV10-2 and TRBJ2-7; D unresolved. The TCR was taken from a man older than 75 with acute or convalescent COVID-19. This CDR3 is CASTPGYYEQYF. CDR3 bases: TGCGCCAGCACCCCAGGATACTACGAGCAGTACTTC.